A single sample gave rise to the 4 T cell receptor beta chains below, sequenced in a study of T cell responses to AZD1222 COVID-19 vaccine. Sequenced by immunoSEQ multiplex PCR; TCRdb stores in-frame clones only, minus some. The table has under 150,000 clones, over 75% seen once. Sequences were derived from peripheral blood, sampled 28 days after the second AZD1222 dose. These receptors were taken from an adult who received the AZD1222 COVID-19 vaccine.

The rearrangement joins TRBV5-5 to TRBJ1-1; D not certain. V dropped 3 bases and J dropped 4 bases, with 10 bases sitting between them. CDR3 size: 13 residues. Germline V CDR1 and CDR2: SGHKS, YYEKEE (reference sequence). The CDR3 sequence is CASSSVGGTEAFF. CDR3 in DNA: TGTGCCAGCAGCTCAGTTGGTGGCACTGAAGCTTTCTTT.

J is TRBJ2-5 and V is TRBV7-2; 12 bases align to TRBD2. Germline V lookup: CDR1 SGHTA, CDR2 FQGNSA. Trimming took 1 base from V and 2 from J; bases not matched to a gene: 11. The CDR3 is 19 amino acids. The CDR3 nucleotides are TGTGCCAGCAGCTTAGTAGCAGCTAGCGGGGGGGGGAAACAAGAGACCCAGTACTTC. This translates into CASSLVAASGGGKQETQYF.

This clone occurred once. The J gene is TRBJ2-4, the V gene TRBV21-1. TRBV21-1 is tagged as a pseudogene. CDR3 length: 14 amino acids. Here the CDR3 reads CASSVPGPKNIQYF. The CDR3 DNA reads TGTGCCAGCAGCGTTCCGGGACCCAAAAACATTCAGTACTTC.

The table lists this clone with a few counts. One end of the junction does not line up with germline, which may come from a read error. The CDR3 protein is CASSLAGGGPHF. The CDR3 DNA reads as TGTGCCAGCAGTTTAGCGGGAGGAGGGCCGCACTTC. The V and J genes are TRBV12-3 or TRBV12-4 and TRBJ2-7; TRBD2 might be the D (6 bases). The CDR3 extends over 12 amino acids.